This entry lists 22 T cell receptor beta chains sequenced from one sample in a study of glioma-infiltrating T cells after dendritic cell vaccination. The assay was immunoSEQ multiplex PCR, and TCRdb's table has in-frame clones only and misses some. Of approximately 82,000 clones in the sample, roughly 89% were seen once. The starting material was blood, obtained before dendritic cell vaccination. The receptors come from a human donor with glioblastoma.

The chain is built from TRBV18 and TRBJ1-3; D possibly corresponds to TRBD1 (6 bases). CDR1 and CDR2 (germline): KGHSH, LQKENI. CDR3 length: 17 amino acids. Trimming pared 2 bases from V and 2 bases from J, leaving 16 bases between. This CDR3 reads CASSPNLQGSTGNTIYF. In DNA, the CDR3 is TGTGCCAGCTCACCAAACCTCCAGGGGAGCACTGGAAACACCATATATTTT.

The CDR3 bases are TGTGCCAGCAGTTTATCGCCGGGAGCCTACAATGAGCAGTTCTTC. Translated, it gives CASSLSPGAYNEQFF. The V gene is TRBV27, the J gene TRBJ2-1, with TRBD2 as a possible D gene (6 bases). V was trimmed by 0 bases and J by 2 bases, leaving 8 bases between them. The CDR3 contains 15 residues. Germline V gives CDR1 MNHEY, CDR2 SMNVEV (reference sequence).

The chain carries TRBV2 and TRBJ2-3; 13 positions match TRBD2. V was pared by 5 bases and J by 6 bases, with 2 bases of the junction left unmatched. The CDR3 is 14 residues long. Germline V gene sequence: CDR1 SNHLY, CDR2 FYNNEI. In nucleotides, the CDR3 is TGTGCCAGCAGTACTAGCGGGGGGGTTGATACGCAGTATTTT. Protein product: CASSTSGGVDTQYF.

The genes are TRBV7-4 and TRBJ1-5, with D perhaps TRBD1 (6 bases). The length of the CDR3 is 16 residues. V gave up 4 bases and J gave up 0 bases, with 13 bases separating them. CDR1 is SGHVT, CDR2 SQSDAQ, per germline. CDR3 DNA: TGTGCCAGCAGCTGGGAAGGGGGACGTAGCAATCAGCCCCAGCATTTT. Amino acids: CASSWEGGRSNQPQHF. The whole variable domain, filled in from reference TRBV7-4 and TRBJ1-5, reads GAGVSQSPRYKVAKRGRDVALRCDSISGHVTLYWYRQTLGQGSEVLTYSQSDAQRDKSGRPSGRFSAERPERSVSTLKIQRTEQGDSAVYLCASSWEGGRSNQPQHFGDGTRLSIL.

The CDR3, as DNA: TGTGCCACCAGCAGAGGGGGCGGACAGGACGTTTTGGGCTACACCTTC. Its translation: CATSRGGGQDVLGYTF. This chain connects TRBV15 to TRBJ1-2; the match to TRBD1 covers 7 bases. Germline V gene lookup returns CDR1 LNHNV and CDR2 YYDKDF (reference sequence). The CDR3 totals 16 residues. The V and J ends lost 1 base and 8 bases, in that order; junction bases with no gene match: 13.

In this sample, this clone turned up once. V is TRBV27 and J is TRBJ2-6; 11 nucleotides match TRBD1. The germline CDR1 and CDR2 sequences are MNHEY and SMNVEV (reference sequence). V trimming: 4 bases; J trimming: 1 base; junction bases outside the gene matches: 6. CDR3 size: 18 residues. CDR3 sequence (DNA): TGTGCCAGCAGTTCCAGGACAGGGGGCGCATCTGGGGCCAACGTCCTGACTTTC. Its translation: CASSSRTGGASGANVLTF.

A single count supports this clone. This chain links TRBV6-1 with TRBJ1-5; the D gene is possibly TRBD1 (6 bases). This CDR3 has 17 residues. Germline V gives CDR1 MNHNS, CDR2 SASEGT. Trimming cost V 2 bases and J 0 bases, with 14 bases left between them. CDR3 sequence reads: CASSERGGGNSNQPQHF. The CDR3 DNA sequence: TGTGCCAGCAGTGAAAGAGGGGGGGGGAATAGCAATCAGCCCCAGCATTTT.

This chain joins TRBV9 and TRBJ2-2; D might be TRBD1 (5 bases). The germline gives CDR1 SGDLS, CDR2 YYNGEE. The CDR3 loop spans 15 amino acids. V was clipped by 3 bases and J by 6 bases, with 15 bases between them. The CDR3 region has the DNA TGTGCCAGCAGCGCCTCCCAGGGTTCCCCCGGGGAGCTGTTTTTT. This encodes CASSASQGSPGELFF.

The rearrangement uses TRBV29-1 and TRBJ2-5; TRBD1 might be the D (5 bases). Germline values: CDR1 SQVTM, CDR2 ANQGSEA. V was shortened by 8 bases and J by 3 bases, with 25 bases between the two germline ends. This CDR3 comprises 16 residues. CDR3 amino acids: CSWGGRVGLSEETQYF. The CDR3 nucleotides read TGCAGCTGGGGTGGCAGGGTTGGGTTATCGGAAGAGACCCAGTACTTC.

The gene calls are TRBV7-9 and TRBJ1-1, with a weak D call TRBD1 (5 bases). The V and J ends lost 1 base and 8 bases respectively, with 8 bases between them. The CDR3 runs 12 residues. The germline gives CDR1 SEHNR, CDR2 FQNEAQ (reference sequence). CDR3 coding DNA: TGTGCCAGCAGCTTAGTGACAGCAGAAGCTTTCTTT. Protein: CASSLVTAEAFF.

The chain couples TRBV6-1 to TRBJ1-5; tentative D call: TRBD1 (5 bases). Trimming left V 3 bases short and J 4 bases short, with 7 bases between. The V gene's germline CDR1 is MNHNS and CDR2 SASEGT. CDR3 length equals 13 residues. This chain's CDR3 is CASSETVNQPQHF. The CDR3 DNA reads as TGTGCCAGCAGTGAGACAGTAAATCAGCCCCAGCATTTT.

The chain links TRBV29-1 to TRBJ1-2; D is unresolved. CDR1 is SQVTM and CDR2 is ANQGSEA in the germline V gene. The CDR3 sequence is 11 residues long. V shed 1 base and J shed 6 bases, with 6 bases lying between them. CDR3 sequence reads: CSVEGSDGYTF. The CDR3 DNA sequence: TGCAGCGTTGAAGGGAGCGATGGCTACACCTTC.

Notes on this clone: One end of the junction fails to match germline, which may point to a read error. Other DNA sequences in the same sample also yield this CDR3. The chain recombines TRBV4-1 with TRBJ2-2; 7 nucleotides agree with TRBD2. The germline CDR1 and CDR2 sequences are MGHRA and YSYEKL. The CDR3 extends over 15 amino acids. This CDR3 is CASSQRGEETGELFF. Here the CDR3 DNA reads TGTGCCAGCAGCCAACGGGGGGAGGAAACCGGGGAGCTGTTTTTT.

CDR3 coding DNA: TGTGCCAGCAGCTGGGGAAGGGCGGGAACTGAAGCTTTCTTT. This encodes CASSWGRAGTEAFF. J is TRBJ1-1 and V is TRBV11-3, with D uncertain. CDR1 and CDR2 from the germline V gene are SGHNT and YENEEA. The CDR3 is 14 residues long. V was pared by 4 bases and J by 5 bases, with 14 bases between. The full variable domain, its missing parts supplied by reference TRBV11-3 and TRBJ1-1, is EAGVVQSPRYKIIEKKQPVAFWCNPISGHNTLYWYLQNLGQGPELLIRYENEEAVDDSQLPKDRFSAERLKGVDSTLKIQPAELGDSAVYLCASSWGRAGTEAFFGQGTRLTVV.

The J gene is TRBJ2-1, the V gene TRBV28; perhaps TRBD1 as D (6 bases). CDR1 MDHEN and CDR2 SYDVKM come from the germline V gene. The CDR3 runs 17 residues. Between the trimmed V and J ends, which lost 0 bases and 7 bases, there was a span of 19 bases. CDR3 region: CASSLWGQPTRRNEQFF. CDR3 nucleotide sequence: TGTGCCAGCAGTTTATGGGGACAACCAACGAGGAGGAATGAGCAGTTCTTC.

CDR3 residues: CAWMEGQQETQYF. Written as DNA, the CDR3 is TGTGCCTGGATGGAGGGACAGCAAGAGACCCAGTACTTC. The chain carries TRBV30 and TRBJ2-5, with a possible D match to TRBD1 (7 bases). Trimming took off 4 bases at V and 2 bases at J, with 11 bases between the two ends. The CDR3 covers 13 residues. Germline loops: CDR1 GTSNPN, CDR2 SVGIG (reference sequence).

This sequence joins TRBV6-5 and TRBJ2-5, with 8 bases identical to TRBD2. CDR3 length equals 15 residues. Germline assignment: CDR1 MNHEY and CDR2 SVGAGI. Trimming removed 0 bases from V and 5 bases from J; junction bases left unmatched: 5. CDR3 protein: CASSYSGTRSETQYF. CDR3 bases: TGTGCCAGCAGTTACTCCGGGACTAGGTCGGAGACCCAGTACTTC.

The chain uses TRBV11-3 and TRBJ2-3; no clear D. The CDR3 totals 14 residues. V was pared by 1 base and J by 2 bases, with 7 bases between. The germline gives CDR1 SGHNT, CDR2 YENEEA. The CDR3 loop reads CASSLGGTTDTQYF. The DNA of the CDR3 is TGTGCCAGCAGCTTAGGAGGAACCACAGATACGCAGTATTTT.

The chain couples TRBV2 to TRBJ1-1, with 9 nucleotides matching TRBD1. CDR1 is SNHLY, CDR2 FYNNEI, per germline. The V segment lost 6 bases and the J segment 5 bases; nucleotides outside the gene matches: 7. This CDR3 has 14 amino acids. The DNA of the CDR3 is TGTGCCAGCAGGGGGACAGGGCGATTTACTGAAGCTTTCTTT. As protein: CASRGTGRFTEAFF.

This chain links TRBV18 with TRBJ1-1; D uncertain. V was pared by 4 bases and J by 6 bases, with 12 bases between. Germline V CDR1 and CDR2: KGHSH, LQKENI. The CDR3 contains 13 residues. CDR3 region: CASSRGSTPEAFF. The CDR3 DNA reads TGTGCCAGCTCACGAGGGAGTACGCCTGAAGCTTTCTTT. Full variable domain (remainder filled in from reference TRBV18 and TRBJ1-1): NAGVMQNPRHLVRRRGQEARLRCSPMKGHSHVYWYRQLPEEGLKFMVYLQKENIIDESGMPKERFSAEFPKEGPSILRIQQVVRGDSAAYFCASSRGSTPEAFFGQGTRLTVV.

The V gene is TRBV11-2, the J gene TRBJ2-7, with TRBD1 matching over 10 bases. V shed 4 bases, J shed 3 bases, and the junction held 6 bases outside the gene matches. Germline V gene data show CDR1 as SGHAT and CDR2 as FQNNGV. The CDR3 spans 15 residues. The CDR3 nucleotides are TGTGCCAGCAGCTCCCCCGGGACAGGGGACTACGAGCAGTACTTC. Translating it yields CASSSPGTGDYEQYF.

The chain is built from TRBV2 and TRBJ2-1, with 8 nucleotides matching TRBD2. The CDR3 sequence is 15 residues long. The trim removed 4 bases at V and 4 bases at J, leaving 6 bases unmatched. Per germline, CDR1 SNHLY and CDR2 FYNNEI. CDR3 bases: TGTGCCAGCAGTGGGCCTAGCGGGCCTTACAATGAGCAGTTCTTC. This sequence encodes CASSGPSGPYNEQFF.